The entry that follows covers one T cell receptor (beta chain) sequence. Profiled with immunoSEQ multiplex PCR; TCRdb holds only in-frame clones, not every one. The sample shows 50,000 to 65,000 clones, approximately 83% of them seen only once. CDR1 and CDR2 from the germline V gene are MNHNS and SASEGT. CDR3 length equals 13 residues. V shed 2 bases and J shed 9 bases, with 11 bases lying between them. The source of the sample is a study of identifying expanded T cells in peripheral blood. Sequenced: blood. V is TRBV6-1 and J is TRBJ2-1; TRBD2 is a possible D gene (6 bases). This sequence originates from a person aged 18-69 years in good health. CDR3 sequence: CASSERRVGEQFF. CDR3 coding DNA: TGTGCCAGCAGTGAACGGAGGGTAGGTGAGCAGTTCTTC.